The present TCR beta chain was sequenced within a study of shared clonotypes between healthy human individuals. J gave up 3 bases and V 0 bases, and 5 bases lay outside the gene matches. Per germline, CDR1 MGHRA and CDR2 YSYEKL. There are 16 residues in the CDR3. Study-wide points: A handful of donors held about 5% of naive CD4 clonotypes in common. The represented genetic and exposure-history diversity was limited by the small number of donors.

The deep-level immunoSEQ assay was used. Generated by immunoSEQ multiplex PCR, the TCRdb table keeps only in-frame clones and is missing some. The table shows more than 500,000 clones, with roughly 95% occurring only once. About this clone itself: The antigen remains unidentified.

In the naive CD8 group, cells lacked CD45RO and were positively selected for CCR7, so terminally differentiated effector memory CD45RA+ cells were left out. The chain couples TRBV4-1 to TRBJ2-1; TRBD2 matches at 7 bases. This clonotype was obtained from a woman aged 25-40 years in good health. The sample consisted of naive CD8+ T cells sorted from blood. The CDR3 bases are TGCGCCAGCAGCCAAGAGGGGGGGAGGGGCTACAATGAGCAGTTCTTC. The encoded protein is CASSQEGGRGYNEQFF.